This T cell receptor beta chain was retrieved from a study of PD-1 blockade in classical Hodgkin lymphoma. Overall study context: Administration of nivolumab to patients was at 3 mg/kg intravenously every 2 weeks.

Study observations and caveats: Individuals initiating nivolumab under 1 year after ASCT were excluded. Before treatment, complete responders showed about the same diversity as newly diagnosed patients.

On this clone itself: Its antigen is as yet unknown.

The CDR3 runs 13 residues. The sample's time point: cycle 4 day 1 (C4D1), after 6 weeks of nivolumab. Each patient's relapse followed autologous stem cell transplantation, and brentuximab vedotin exposure varied. Assay used: immunoSEQ multiplex PCR; TCRdb lists only in-frame clones, some missing. Of 25,000 to 35,000 clones in the sample, over 75% were seen once. This clonotype was obtained from a human donor with classical Hodgkin lymphoma. The sequencing here drew on peripheral blood mononuclear cells (PBMCs), taken before the fourth cycle of nivolumab. The chain joins TRBV12-1 to TRBJ1-5. TRBV12-1 is recorded as a pseudogene. CDR3 loop: CASSFPRNQPQHF. CDR3 sequence (DNA): TGTGCCAGCAGCTTCCCCCGGAATCAGCCCCAGCATTTT.